The next 19 T cell receptor beta chains were all read from a single sample in a study of cytomegalovirus exposure and HLA in healthy donors. The assay was immunoSEQ multiplex PCR, and TCRdb's table has in-frame clones only and misses some. The sample records some 150,000 clones, around 84% being singletons. Source material: PBMCs. These receptors were obtained from a human donor in good health.

In this sample, this clone turned up a few times. The rearrangement joins TRBV19 to TRBJ1-2; TRBD1 might be the D (6 bases). CDR3 length: 15 amino acids. V was shortened by 6 bases and J by 1 base, with 15 bases between the two germline ends. Germline values: CDR1 LNHDA, CDR2 SQIVND (reference sequence). The CDR3 sequence is CASRFADSGNYGYTF. The CDR3 nucleotides read TGTGCCAGTAGGTTCGCGGACAGCGGTAACTATGGCTACACCTTC.

V is TRBV7-2 and J is TRBJ2-3, with TRBD2 matching over 9 bases. V shed 4 bases, J shed 0 bases, and the junction held 14 bases outside the gene matches. CDR3 length: 19 residues. Germline CDR1 is SGHTA and CDR2 is FQGNSA. In DNA, the CDR3 is TGTGCCAGCAGCTCAACCGGACTAGCGAGTGTTCTAAGCACAGATACGCAGTATTTT. Its protein product is CASSSTGLASVLSTDTQYF.

This rearrangement joins TRBV29-1 to TRBJ2-1; TRBD2 matches at 13 bases. J was trimmed by 9 bases and V by 6 bases; bases with no gene match: 8. From germline, CDR1 is SQVTM and CDR2 ANQGSEA. This CDR3 has 14 residues. The CDR3 is CSVGGTSGNAEQFF. As DNA, the CDR3 is TGCAGCGTGGGGGGGACTAGCGGGAATGCTGAGCAGTTCTTC.

The J gene is TRBJ2-1, the V gene TRBV29-1, with 8 nucleotides matching TRBD2. The CDR3 has 15 residues. The germline CDR1 and CDR2 sequences are SQVTM and ANQGSEA. The trim removed 4 bases at V and 4 bases at J, leaving 9 bases unmatched. In DNA, the CDR3 is TGCAGCGTTGCTCTTGGTCTAGCGGGTTACAATGAGCAGTTCTTC. Its translation is CSVALGLAGYNEQFF.

The chain recombines TRBV27 with TRBJ2-3; no firm D call. Germline values: CDR1 MNHEY, CDR2 SMNVEV (reference sequence). The ends were cut back, 2 bases at V and 5 bases at J, with 5 bases in the middle. The CDR3 is made up of 12 amino acids. The CDR3 loop reads CASSLPGDTQYF. Written as DNA, the CDR3 is TGTGCCAGCAGTTTACCCGGAGATACGCAGTATTTT.

The CDR3 here is CASCSSFGTGFYEQYF. The CDR3 bases are TGTGCCAGTTGTAGTTCGTTTGGGACAGGATTCTACGAGCAGTACTTC. This sequence joins TRBV2 and TRBJ2-7; 8 bases map to TRBD1. This CDR3 region has 16 residues. With 9 bases clipped from V and 3 bases from J, the junction kept 16 bases outside the gene matches. Germline CDR1 is SNHLY and CDR2 is FYNNEI.

The V call is TRBV4-1, the J call TRBJ2-7, with a weak D call TRBD1 (5 bases). Germline CDR1 MGHRA, CDR2 YSYEKL. The V gene lost 3 bases and the J gene lost 1 base, with 10 bases spanning the gap. This CDR3 contains 14 residues. The CDR3 DNA reads as TGCGCCAGCAGCCATATGACAGCTTCCTACGAGCAGTACTTC. Its translation is CASSHMTASYEQYF.

The V call is TRBV6-1, the J call TRBJ1-1; D unresolved. The CDR3 spans 13 residues. V lost 4 bases, J lost 2 bases, and 8 bases lay in between. Per germline, CDR1 MNHNS and CDR2 SASEGT. CDR3 sequence reads: CASSAQSNTEAFF. CDR3 DNA: TGTGCCAGCAGTGCACAGTCTAACACTGAAGCTTTCTTT.

The V call is TRBV7-3, the J call TRBJ1-2; D might be TRBD1 (6 bases). This CDR3 comprises 14 residues. Germline loops: CDR1 SGHTA, CDR2 FQGTGA. V was shortened by 5 bases and J by 7 bases, with 17 bases between the two germline ends. The CDR3 spells CASSTYGGAFGYTF. CDR3 coding DNA: TGTGCCAGCAGCACCTATGGGGGGGCCTTTGGCTACACCTTC.

The chain has TRBV6-1 and TRBJ2-7; D uncertain. The germline V gene has CDR1 MNHNS and CDR2 SASEGT. Trimming removed 2 bases at V and 3 bases at J, with 5 bases between. The CDR3 is made up of 12 amino acids. The CDR3 nucleotides are TGTGCCAGCAGTGAAATTCGCTACGAGCAGTACTTC. This codes for CASSEIRYEQYF.

The chain links TRBV5-1 to TRBJ2-5; TRBD2 matches 13 bases. The CDR3 extends over 17 amino acids. The germline V gene has CDR1 SGHRS and CDR2 YFSETQ. J gave up 4 bases and V 0 bases, and 6 bases lay outside the gene matches. In DNA, the CDR3 is TGCGCCAGCAGCTTGGGGACTAGCGGGAGAGGAGGAGAGACCCAGTACTTC. Its protein is CASSLGTSGRGGETQYF.

The chain is built from TRBV27 and TRBJ2-7, with 9 nucleotides matching TRBD1. Germline V gene data show CDR1 as MNHEY and CDR2 as SMNVEV (reference sequence). The CDR3 is 14 residues long. V lost 5 bases, J lost 2 bases, and 4 bases stayed unmatched. CDR3 in DNA: TGTGCCAGCAGTCCCTACAGGGGGCCCTACGAGCAGTACTTC. It yields the protein CASSPYRGPYEQYF.

This chain links TRBV4-1 with TRBJ2-1, with a weak D call TRBD2 (6 bases). The V and J ends lost 5 bases and 1 base respectively, with 18 bases between them. Per germline, CDR1 MGHRA and CDR2 YSYEKL. The length of the CDR3 is 17 residues. The DNA for the CDR3 is TGCGCCAGCAGCAGCAATGTGGGCGGGATATCCTACAATGAGCAGTTCTTC. Translated: CASSSNVGGISYNEQFF.

This clone was counted between two and nine times. The chain joins TRBV4-1 to TRBJ1-2; D not certain. This CDR3 region has 14 residues. Per germline, CDR1 MGHRA and CDR2 YSYEKL. The V end lost 6 bases, the J end lost 4 bases, and 15 bases lay between the germline ends. CDR3 bases: TGCGCCAGCAGGGAAAGGGAGGGAGTCTATGGCTACACCTTC. This encodes CASREREGVYGYTF.

This clone was recorded a few times. The rearrangement links TRBV18 to TRBJ1-2, with D possibly matching TRBD1 (6 bases). Deletions cut 3 bases from V and 6 bases from J, with 17 bases between. Germline CDR1 KGHSH, CDR2 LQKENI. The CDR3 sequence is 15 residues long. Written as DNA, the CDR3 is TGTGCCAGCTCACCCGGTGCCACAGGGACGGATGGCTACACCTTC. It is translated as CASSPGATGTDGYTF.

Here the CDR3 reads CASNTGTGGSYEQYF. The CDR3 bases are TGTGCCAGCAACACGGGGACAGGGGGTTCCTACGAGCAGTACTTC. The genes are TRBV2 and TRBJ2-7, with 11 bases identical to TRBD1. CDR3 length equals 15 residues. Germline CDR1 and CDR2: SNHLY and FYNNEI. Trimming cost V 7 bases and J 1 base; bases outside gene matches: 6.

The chain recombines TRBV2 with TRBJ1-1; D is undetermined. From germline, CDR1 is SNHLY and CDR2 FYNNEI. The CDR3 runs to 12 residues. V shed 6 bases and J shed 4 bases, with 9 bases lying between them. In DNA form, the CDR3 reads TGTGCCAGCAGGGTCGAGGGCACTGAAGCTTTCTTT. This gives the protein CASRVEGTEAFF.

This clone was observed a single time. The chain is built from TRBV7-6 and TRBJ2-1; TRBD1 is a possible D gene (6 bases). The germline V gene has CDR1 SGHVS and CDR2 FNYEAQ. Trimming took off 5 bases at V and 5 bases at J, with 10 bases between the two ends. This CDR3 has 13 amino acids. CDR3 in amino acids: CASSPDSNNEQFF. The CDR3 nucleotides read TGTGCCAGCAGCCCGGACAGCAACAATGAGCAGTTCTTC.

J is TRBJ1-5 and V is TRBV15; D ambiguous. Trimming cost V 0 bases and J 7 bases, with 16 bases left between them. CDR3 size: 16 residues. The germline gives CDR1 LNHNV, CDR2 YYDKDF (reference sequence). DNA of the CDR3: TGTGCCACCAGCAGAGATGCCCAAACTAGTGGACAGCCCCAGCATTTT. This codes for CATSRDAQTSGQPQHF. Using reference TRBV15 and TRBJ1-5 for the parts outside the CDR3, the full variable domain is DAMVIQNPRYQVTQFGKPVTLSCSQTLNHNVMYWYQQKSSQAPKLLFHYYDKDFNNEADTPDNFQSRRPNTSFCFLDIRSPGLGDTAMYLCATSRDAQTSGQPQHFGDGTRLSIL.